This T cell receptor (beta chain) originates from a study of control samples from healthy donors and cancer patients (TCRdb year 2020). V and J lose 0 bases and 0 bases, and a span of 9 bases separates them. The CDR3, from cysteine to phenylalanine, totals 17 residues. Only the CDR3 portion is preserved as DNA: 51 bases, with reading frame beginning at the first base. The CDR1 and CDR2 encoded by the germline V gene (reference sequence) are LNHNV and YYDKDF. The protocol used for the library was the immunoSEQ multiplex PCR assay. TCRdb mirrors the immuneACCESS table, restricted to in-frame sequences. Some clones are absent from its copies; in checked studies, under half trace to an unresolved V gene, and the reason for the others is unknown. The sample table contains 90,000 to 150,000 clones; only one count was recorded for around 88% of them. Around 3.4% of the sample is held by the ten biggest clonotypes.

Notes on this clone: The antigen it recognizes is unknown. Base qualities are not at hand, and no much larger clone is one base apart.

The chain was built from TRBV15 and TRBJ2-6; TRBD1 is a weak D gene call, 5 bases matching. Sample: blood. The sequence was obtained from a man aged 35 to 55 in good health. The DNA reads TGTGCCACCAGCAGAGAAGGACATACCTCTGGGGCCAACGTCCTGACTTTC. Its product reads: CATSREGHTSGANVLTF.